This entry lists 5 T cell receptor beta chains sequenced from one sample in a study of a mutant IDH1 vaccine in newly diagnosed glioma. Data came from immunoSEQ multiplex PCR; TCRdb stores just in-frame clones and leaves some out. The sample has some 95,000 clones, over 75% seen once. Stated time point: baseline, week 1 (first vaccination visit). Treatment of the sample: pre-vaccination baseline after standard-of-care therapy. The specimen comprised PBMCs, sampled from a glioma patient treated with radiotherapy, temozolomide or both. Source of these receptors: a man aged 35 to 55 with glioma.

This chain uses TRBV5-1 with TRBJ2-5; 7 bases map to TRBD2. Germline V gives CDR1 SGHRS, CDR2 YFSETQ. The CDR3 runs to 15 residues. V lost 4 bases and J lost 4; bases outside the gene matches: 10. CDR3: CASSRGRAGLETQYF. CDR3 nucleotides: TGCGCCAGCAGCCGAGGGAGGGCCGGATTAGAGACCCAGTACTTC.

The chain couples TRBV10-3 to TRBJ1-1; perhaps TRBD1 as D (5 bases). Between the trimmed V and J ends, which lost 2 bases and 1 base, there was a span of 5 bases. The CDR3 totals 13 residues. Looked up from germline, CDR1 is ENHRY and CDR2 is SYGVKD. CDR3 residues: CAISETGNTEAFF. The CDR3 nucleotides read TGTGCCATCAGTGAGACAGGGAACACTGAAGCTTTCTTT.

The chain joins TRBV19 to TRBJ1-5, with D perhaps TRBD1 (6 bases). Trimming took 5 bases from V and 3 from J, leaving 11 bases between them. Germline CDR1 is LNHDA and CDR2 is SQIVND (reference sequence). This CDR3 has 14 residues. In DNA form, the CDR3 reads TGTGCCAGTAGTCTCGGGACACCCAATCAGCCCCAGCATTTT. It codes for CASSLGTPNQPQHF. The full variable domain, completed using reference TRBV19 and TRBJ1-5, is DGGITQSPKYLFRKEGQNVTLSCEQNLNHDAMYWYRQDPGQGLRLIYYSQIVNDFQKGDIAEGYSVSREKKESFPLTVTSAQKNPTAFYLCASSLGTPNQPQHFGDGTRLSIL.

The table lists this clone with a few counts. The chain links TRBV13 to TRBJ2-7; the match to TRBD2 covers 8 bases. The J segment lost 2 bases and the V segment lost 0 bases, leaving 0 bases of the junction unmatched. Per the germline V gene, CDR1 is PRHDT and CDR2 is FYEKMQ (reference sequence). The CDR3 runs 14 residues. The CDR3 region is CASSLGRGAYEQYF. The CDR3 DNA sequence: TGTGCCAGCAGCTTAGGGCGGGGGGCCTACGAGCAGTACTTC.

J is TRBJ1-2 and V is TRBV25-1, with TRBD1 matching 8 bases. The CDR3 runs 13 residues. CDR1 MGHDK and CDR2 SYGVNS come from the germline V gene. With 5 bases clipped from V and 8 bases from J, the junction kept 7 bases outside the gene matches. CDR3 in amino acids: CASSFGRGQGYTF. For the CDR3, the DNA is TGTGCCAGCAGTTTTGGCAGGGGGCAAGGCTACACCTTC.